This TCR beta chain came from a study of T cells in Graves' hyperthyroidism and ophthalmopathy. In this sample, this clonotype turned up many times. RNA transcripts yielded amplified TCR beta CDR3 regions. HTBI primers were employed in a first-round RT-PCR of the TCR CDR3. TCRdb reprocessed the multiplex PCR reads with MiXCR, giving one entry per CDR3 protein. Of over 400,000 distinct CDR3 sequences listed, 14% to 15% were seen once; the top ten hold approximately 13%. V lost 1 base, J lost 7 bases, and 5 bases lay in between. The germline gives CDR1 DFQATT, CDR2 SNEGSKA (reference sequence). The CDR3 is 11 amino acids.

The material sequenced was blood. The chain has TRBV20-1 and TRBJ1-3, with no clear D. The sequence derives from a man in his late teens or twenties with Graves' ophthalmopathy. The CDR3 is CSARGLNTIYF. Here the CDR3 DNA reads TGCAGTGCTAGAGGCTTGAACACCATATATTTT.